The 6 T cell receptor beta chains listed next were all sequenced from one sample in a study of shared clonotypes between healthy human individuals. Naive CD8 cells lacked CD45RO, underwent positive selection for CCR7 and left out terminally differentiated effector memory CD45RA+ cells. The repertoire was sequenced with immunoSEQ multiplex PCR; TCRdb's copy has only in-frame clones and lacks some. The profile covers around 620,000 clones, with 85% to 95% appearing a single time and around 0.11% taken by the ten largest. The source material was naive CD8+ T cells sorted from blood. These receptors were collected from a woman aged 25 to 39 in good health.

The chain couples TRBV20-1 to TRBJ2-7; the D gene could be TRBD1 or TRBD2 (5 bases each). The germline V and J ends were trimmed by 0 bases and 8 bases, with 8 bases remaining between them. Germline V gene sequence: CDR1 DFQATT, CDR2 SNEGSKA (reference sequence). The CDR3 spans 11 residues. This CDR3 reads CSARDRGKQYF. The CDR3 DNA reads TGCAGTGCTAGAGACCGGGGCAAGCAGTACTTC.

V is TRBV29-1 and J is TRBJ2-1, with a possible D match to TRBD2 (6 bases). The germline CDR1 and CDR2 sequences are SQVTM and ANQGSEA. V lost 4 bases and J 0 bases, leaving 10 bases between the germline ends. CDR3 length: 14 residues. This CDR3 is CSVVVGSSYNEQFF. The CDR3 DNA is TGCAGCGTTGTAGTCGGGAGCTCCTACAATGAGCAGTTCTTC.

This chain uses TRBV7-9 with TRBJ2-7; D gene uncertain. Between the trimmed V and J ends, which lost 11 bases and 3 bases, there was a span of 20 bases. The CDR3 is 14 residues long. The germline CDR1 and CDR2 sequences are SEHNR and FQNEAQ (reference sequence). The CDR3: CAVDRQDRYYEQYF. Here the CDR3 DNA reads TGTGCCGTCGACCGCCAGGATCGGTACTACGAGCAGTACTTC.

The chain links TRBV2 to TRBJ1-4; D remains ambiguous. With 4 bases removed from V and 0 bases from J, the gap between germline ends came to 12 bases. Germline V CDR1 and CDR2: SNHLY, FYNNEI. The CDR3 sequence is 16 residues long. The CDR3 loop reads CASSVGVSATNEKLFF. The CDR3 coding sequence is TGTGCCAGCAGTGTGGGAGTGTCCGCAACTAATGAAAAACTGTTTTTT. The full variable domain, completed using reference TRBV2 and TRBJ1-4, is EPEVTQTPSHQVTQMGQEVILRCVPISNHLYFYWYRQILGQKVEFLVSFYNNEISEKSEIFDDQFSVERPDGSNFTLKIRSTKLEDSAMYFCASSVGVSATNEKLFFGSGTQLSVL.

The chain joins TRBV2 to TRBJ1-2; D remains ambiguous. The V end lost 6 bases, the J end lost 3 bases, and 11 bases lay between the germline ends. Germline CDR1 is SNHLY and CDR2 is FYNNEI. The CDR3 sequence is 13 residues long. Here the CDR3 DNA reads TGTGCCAGCAGGAGTAGTACGGACTATGGCTACACCTTC. Translated, it gives CASRSSTDYGYTF.

This chain uses TRBV4-2 with TRBJ2-1; 9 bases fit TRBD2. V shed 4 bases, J shed 8 bases, and the junction held 18 bases outside the gene matches. The CDR3 loop spans 18 amino acids. Germline V gene sequence: CDR1 LGHNA, CDR2 YNFKEQ. CDR3 bases: TGTGCCAGCAGCCTCTCCACCTCTAGCGGGATGGTTCAATATGAGCAGTTCTTC. Its translation is CASSLSTSSGMVQYEQFF.